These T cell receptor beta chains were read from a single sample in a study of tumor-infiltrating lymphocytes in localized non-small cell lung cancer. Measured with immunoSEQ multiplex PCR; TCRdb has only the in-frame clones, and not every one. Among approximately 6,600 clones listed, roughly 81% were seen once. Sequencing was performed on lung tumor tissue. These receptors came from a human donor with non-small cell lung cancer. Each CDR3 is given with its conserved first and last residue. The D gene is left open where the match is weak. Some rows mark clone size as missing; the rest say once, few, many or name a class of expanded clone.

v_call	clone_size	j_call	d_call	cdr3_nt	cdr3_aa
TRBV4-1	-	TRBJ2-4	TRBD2	TGCGCCAGCAGCCAAGATAAAACTAGCGTACTAGCCAAAAACATTCAGTACTTC	CASSQDKTSVLAKNIQYF
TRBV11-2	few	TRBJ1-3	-	TGTGCCAGCAGCTTAGACAGGCTCTCTGGAAACACCATATATTTT	CASSLDRLSGNTIYF
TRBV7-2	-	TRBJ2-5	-	TGTGCCAGCAGCTTAGGTCCTAGCTTCGAGACCCAGTACTTC	CASSLGPSFETQYF
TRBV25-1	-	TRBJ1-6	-	TGTGCCAGCAGTGAATGGGGGAATAATTCACCCCTCCACTTT	CASSEWGNNSPLHF
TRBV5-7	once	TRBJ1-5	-	TGTGCCAGCAGCTTGGACAGATATAGCAATCAGCCCCAGCATTTT	CASSLDRYSNQPQHF
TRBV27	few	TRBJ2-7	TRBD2	TGTGCCAGCAGTCCGGGACTAGCGGCGTACTACGAGCAGTACTTC	CASSPGLAAYYEQYF
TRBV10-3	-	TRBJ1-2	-	TGTGCCATCGCATCGATCTATGGCTACACCTTC	CAIASIYGYTF
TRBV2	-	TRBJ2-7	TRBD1	TGTGCCAGCAGTGGGGACAGGAGCTCCTACGAGCAGTACTTC	CASSGDRSSYEQYF
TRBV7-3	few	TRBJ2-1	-	TGTGCCAGCAGCTACGCAGGGCACGATCTCTCCTACAATGAGCAGTTCTTC	CASSYAGHDLSYNEQFF
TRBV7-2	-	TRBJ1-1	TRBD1	TGTGCCAGCAGCTTAACAGGGGTGAACACTGAAGCTTTCTTT	CASSLTGVNTEAFF
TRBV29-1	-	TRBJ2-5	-	TGCAGCGTATTCGGGCAGGGGCAAGAGACCCAGTACTTC	CSVFGQGQETQYF
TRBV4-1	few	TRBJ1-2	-	TGCGCCAGCAGCCAAGAGGTACAGATCTTAAGGGCTGGCTACACCTTC	CASSQEVQILRAGYTF
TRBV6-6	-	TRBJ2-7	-	TGTGCCAGCAGTCAACCGGGACCGCCCTACGAGCAGTACTTC	CASSQPGPPYEQYF
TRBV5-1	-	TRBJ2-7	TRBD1	TGCGCCAGCAGCTTGGGAAACCCGGGACAGCTCGAGCAGTACTTC	CASSLGNPGQLEQYF
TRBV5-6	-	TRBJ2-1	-	TGTGCCAGCAGCCGGCAGGGCCTTAACAATGAGCAGTTCTTC	CASSRQGLNNEQFF
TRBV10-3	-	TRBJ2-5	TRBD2	TGTGCCATCGGGACTAGCGGGGAGACCCAGTACTTC	CAIGTSGETQYF
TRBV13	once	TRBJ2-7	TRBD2	TGTGCCAGCAGCTTCGCCACGGGGGGTAACGAGCAGTACTTC	CASSFATGGNEQYF
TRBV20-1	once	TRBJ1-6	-	TGCAGTGCTAGAGGGTCTTCACCCCTCCACTTT	CSARGSSPLHF
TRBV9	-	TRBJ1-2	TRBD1	TGTGCCAGCAGCGCGACAGGGGGCGGCTATGGCTACACCTTC	CASSATGGGYGYTF
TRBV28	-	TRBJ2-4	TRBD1	TGTGCCAGCAGTTTATCCATTAACAGGGGGCGTAGGGAAAACATTCAGTACTTC	CASSLSINRGRRENIQYF
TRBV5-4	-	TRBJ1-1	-	TGTGCCAGCAGATACCGGGGAAACACTGAAGCTTTCTTT	CASRYRGNTEAFF
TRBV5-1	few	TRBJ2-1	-	TGCGCCAGCAGGAGGCAGGGTCCGTACAATGAGCAGTTCTTC	CASRRQGPYNEQFF
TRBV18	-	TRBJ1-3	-	TGTGCCAGCTCACCCGTACTTATAAAGGCTGGAAACACCATATATTTT	CASSPVLIKAGNTIYF
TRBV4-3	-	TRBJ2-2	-	TGCGCCAGCAGCCAAGATGTGGAGACCGGGGAGCTGTTTTTT	CASSQDVETGELFF
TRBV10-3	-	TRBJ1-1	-	TGTGCCATCAAATCATCTAACACTGAAGCTTTCTTT	CAIKSSNTEAFF
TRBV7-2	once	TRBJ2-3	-	TGTGCCAGCAGCTTAGCGGATACGCAGTATTTT	CASSLADTQYF
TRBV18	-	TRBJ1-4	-	TGTGCCAGCTCACCTGGGACGAAGGTCTTTGAAAAACTGTTTTTT	CASSPGTKVFEKLFF
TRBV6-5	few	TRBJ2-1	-	TGTGCCAGTGAACAGAACAATGAGCAGTTCTTC	CASEQNNEQFF
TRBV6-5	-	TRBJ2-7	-	TGTGCCAGCAGTTACGGGCCGAACTACGAGCAGTACTTC	CASSYGPNYEQYF
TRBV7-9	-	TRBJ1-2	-	TGTGCCAGCAGCTTCACAGGGAGACAGGATGGCTACACCTTC	CASSFTGRQDGYTF
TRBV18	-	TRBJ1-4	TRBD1	TGTGCCAGCTCACCGAGGACAGGGGATGAAAAACTGTTTTTT	CASSPRTGDEKLFF
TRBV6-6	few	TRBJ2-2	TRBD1	TGTGCCAGCAGACTGGACAGGGTCGTCACCGGGGAGCTGTTTTTT	CASRLDRVVTGELFF
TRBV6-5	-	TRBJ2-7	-	TGTGCCAGCAGTTACTTGGACAATCCCACCTACGAGCAGTACTTC	CASSYLDNPTYEQYF
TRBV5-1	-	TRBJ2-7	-	TGCGCCAGCAGCTTGACAGGAGATACCTACGAGCAGTACTTC	CASSLTGDTYEQYF
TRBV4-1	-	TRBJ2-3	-	TGCGCCAGCAGCCAAGAAGTGGGAGGGGGTAGCACAGATACGCAGTATTTT	CASSQEVGGGSTDTQYF
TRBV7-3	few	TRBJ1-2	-	TGTGCCAGCAGCTCCCACGGAGAGGGGGTCCGGCTCTATGGCTACACCTTC	CASSSHGEGVRLYGYTF
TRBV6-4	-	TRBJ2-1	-	TGTGCCAGCTGGGGGACCCTCCACAATGAGCAGTTCTTC	CASWGTLHNEQFF
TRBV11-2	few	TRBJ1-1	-	TGTGCCAGCAGCTTCTCAGGGAAGACTGAAGCTTTCTTT	CASSFSGKTEAFF
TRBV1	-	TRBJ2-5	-	TGCACCAGCACTGCGGGCAGTCACTTC	CTSTAGSHF
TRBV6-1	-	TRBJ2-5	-	TGTGCCAGCAGTCTCGTGGCAGGGTGGACCCCGACCCAGTACTTC	CASSLVAGWTPTQYF
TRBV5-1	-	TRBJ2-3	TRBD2	TGCGCCAGCAGCGAGCTAGCGGGGAACACAGATACGCAGTATTTT	CASSELAGNTDTQYF
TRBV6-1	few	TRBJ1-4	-	TGTGCCAGCAGTAAAGCCATGGACCCAGCGGCAACTAATGAAAAACTGTTTTTT	CASSKAMDPAATNEKLFF
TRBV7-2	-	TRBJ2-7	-	TGTGCCAGCAGTCTACTGGGGGGCGAGCAGTACTTC	CASSLLGGEQYF
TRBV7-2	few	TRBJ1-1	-	TGTGCCAGCAGCCATGGGGGGAACACTGAAGCTTTCTTT	CASSHGGNTEAFF
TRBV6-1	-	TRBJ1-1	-	TGTGCCAGCAGCCCGTGGGAGCGGTACACTGAAGCTTTCTTT	CASSPWERYTEAFF
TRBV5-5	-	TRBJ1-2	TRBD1	TGTGCCAGCAGCAACAATTACAGGGGGGTTTGGTATGGCTACACCTTC	CASSNNYRGVWYGYTF
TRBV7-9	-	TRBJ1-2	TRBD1	TGTGCCAGCAGCCTAGACAGGGGCACTATTAATGGCTACACCTTC	CASSLDRGTINGYTF
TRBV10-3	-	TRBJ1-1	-	TGTACCATCAGTACCCGGGGGCCTGACACTGAAGCTTTCTTT	CTISTRGPDTEAFF
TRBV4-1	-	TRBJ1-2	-	TGCGCCAGCAGCCAAGATGTAACCGGGACACTCCCAAGCAAGCACTATGGCTACACCTTC	CASSQDVTGTLPSKHYGYTF
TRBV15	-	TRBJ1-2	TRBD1	TGTGCCACCAGCACGTCGACAGGGCTTAACTATGGCTACACCTTC	CATSTSTGLNYGYTF
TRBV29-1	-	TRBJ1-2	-	TGCAGCGTTGACTCACAGGGAGGGCCCACCTATGGCTACACCTTC	CSVDSQGGPTYGYTF
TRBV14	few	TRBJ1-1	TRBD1	TGTGCCAGCAGCCAAGATTGGACAGGACCGGCTTTCTTT	CASSQDWTGPAFF
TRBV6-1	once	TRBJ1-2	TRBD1	TGTGCCAGCCTAAGGGACAGGGGTATCGGTGGCTACACCTTC	CASLRDRGIGGYTF
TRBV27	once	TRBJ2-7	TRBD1	TGTGCCAGCAGTCCCAACCTGGGACAGGGCGGACGCGAGCAGTACTTC	CASSPNLGQGGREQYF
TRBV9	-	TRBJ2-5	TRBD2	TGTGCCAGCAGCGTAGCTAGCGGGGGAACCTCTCAAGAGACCCAGTACTTC	CASSVASGGTSQETQYF
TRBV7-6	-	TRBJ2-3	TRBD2	TGTGCCAGCAGCCCCGGACTAGCAGCTACGCAGTATTTT	CASSPGLAATQYF
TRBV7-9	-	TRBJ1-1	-	TGTGCCAGCAGCCCTTGGACGGTGAACACTGAAGCTTTCTTT	CASSPWTVNTEAFF
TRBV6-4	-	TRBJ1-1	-	TGTGCCAGCATCCACGGGGGGAGTACTGAAGCTTTCTTT	CASIHGGSTEAFF
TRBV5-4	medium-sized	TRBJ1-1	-	TGTGCCAGCAGCTTGGACAGGACTATGAACACTGAAGCTTTCTTT	CASSLDRTMNTEAFF
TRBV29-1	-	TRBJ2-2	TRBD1	TGCAGCGTCTGCCGAACAGGGGACACCGGGGAGCTGTTTTTT	CSVCRTGDTGELFF